This T cell receptor (beta chain) came from a study of beta chain features in type 1 diabetes. General study results and limits: Within patients, naive, central memory and Treg TCRB repertoires seemed more similar than within healthy donors. Type 1 diabetes patients showed fewer insertions and more deletions at VDJ junctions. Type 1 diabetes patients showed a moderate but significant shortening of TCRB CDR3s in all four CD4+ subsets.

The study reverse transcribed the entire isolated RNA, so it sequenced expressed TCRB transcripts. Generated by immunoSEQ multiplex PCR, the TCRdb table keeps only in-frame clones and is missing some. The sample has 640,000 or so clones, around 15% seen once. This clone has more than one count but fewer than ten. Its antigen is unknown. Trimming at V came to 1 base and at J to 4 bases, leaving 6 bases not matched to a gene. CDR3 length: 15 amino acids. The germline V gene encodes CDR1 SGHVS and CDR2 FQNEAQ. Sequenced input: naive CD4+ T cells from blood. The chain carries TRBV7-8 and TRBJ1-1; TRBD1 matches at 7 bases. The TCR was taken from a man aged 18 to 30 with type 1 diabetes. This chain's CDR3 is CASSLVPGGGTEAFF. The CDR3 DNA follows: TGTGCCAGCAGCTTAGTACCAGGGGGAGGCACTGAAGCTTTCTTT.